This T cell receptor beta chain was captured in a study of response to subunit inactivated influenza vaccine. MiXCR, applied by TCRdb to the RT-PCR reads, yields one record per CDR3 protein. Of some 800,000 distinct CDR3 sequences listed, 21% are singletons. After removal of 6 bases from V and 2 bases from J, the junction contained 8 bases not matched to a gene. The CDR3 contains 16 residues. As to this clonotype: Its antigen is currently unknown.

Study-wide results and limits: Few new T cells, the authors suggested, are recruited by each seasonal influenza vaccination.

The receptor was isolated from a man aged 50 to 60 who received an inactivated influenza vaccine. The J gene is TRBJ2-2, the V gene TRBV12-3 or TRBV12-4; TRBD1 matches at 8 bases. The starting material was PBMCs from blood, obtained 5 to 6 days after vaccination. CDR3 DNA: TGTGCCAGCAGGGGGACAGGTACCGACAACACCGGGGAGCTGTTTTTT. Protein sequence: CASRGTGTDNTGELFF.